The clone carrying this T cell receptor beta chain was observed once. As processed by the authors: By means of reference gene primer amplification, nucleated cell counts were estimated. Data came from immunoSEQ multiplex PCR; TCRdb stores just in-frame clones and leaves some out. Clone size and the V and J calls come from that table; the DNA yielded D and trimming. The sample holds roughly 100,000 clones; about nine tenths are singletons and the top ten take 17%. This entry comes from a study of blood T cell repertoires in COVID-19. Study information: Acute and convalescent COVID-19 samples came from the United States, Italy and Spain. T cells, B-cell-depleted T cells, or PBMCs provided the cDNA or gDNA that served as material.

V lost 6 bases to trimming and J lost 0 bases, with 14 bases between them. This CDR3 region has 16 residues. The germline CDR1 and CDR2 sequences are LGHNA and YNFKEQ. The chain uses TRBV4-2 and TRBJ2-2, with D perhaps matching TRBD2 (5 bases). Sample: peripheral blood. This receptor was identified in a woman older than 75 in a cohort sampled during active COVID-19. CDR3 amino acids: CASSPNPGTNTGELFF. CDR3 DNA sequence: TGTGCCAGCAGTCCAAACCCCGGGACGAACACCGGGGAGCTGTTTTTT.